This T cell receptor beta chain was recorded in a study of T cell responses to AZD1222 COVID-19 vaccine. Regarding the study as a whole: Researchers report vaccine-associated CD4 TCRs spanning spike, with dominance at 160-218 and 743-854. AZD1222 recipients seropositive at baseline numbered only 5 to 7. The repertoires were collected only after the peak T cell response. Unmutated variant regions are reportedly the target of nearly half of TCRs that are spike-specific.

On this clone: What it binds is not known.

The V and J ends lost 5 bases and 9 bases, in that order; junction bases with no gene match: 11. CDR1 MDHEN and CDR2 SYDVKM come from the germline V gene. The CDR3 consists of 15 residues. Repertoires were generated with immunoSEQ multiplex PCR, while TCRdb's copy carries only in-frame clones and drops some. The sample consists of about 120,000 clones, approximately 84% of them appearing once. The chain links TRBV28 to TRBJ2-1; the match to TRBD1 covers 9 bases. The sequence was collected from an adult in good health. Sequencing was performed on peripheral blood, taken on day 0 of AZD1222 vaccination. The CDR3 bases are TGTGCCAGCAGTAATCGGGACAGGGCGACCTTTGAGCAGTTCTTC. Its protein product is CASSNRDRATFEQFF.